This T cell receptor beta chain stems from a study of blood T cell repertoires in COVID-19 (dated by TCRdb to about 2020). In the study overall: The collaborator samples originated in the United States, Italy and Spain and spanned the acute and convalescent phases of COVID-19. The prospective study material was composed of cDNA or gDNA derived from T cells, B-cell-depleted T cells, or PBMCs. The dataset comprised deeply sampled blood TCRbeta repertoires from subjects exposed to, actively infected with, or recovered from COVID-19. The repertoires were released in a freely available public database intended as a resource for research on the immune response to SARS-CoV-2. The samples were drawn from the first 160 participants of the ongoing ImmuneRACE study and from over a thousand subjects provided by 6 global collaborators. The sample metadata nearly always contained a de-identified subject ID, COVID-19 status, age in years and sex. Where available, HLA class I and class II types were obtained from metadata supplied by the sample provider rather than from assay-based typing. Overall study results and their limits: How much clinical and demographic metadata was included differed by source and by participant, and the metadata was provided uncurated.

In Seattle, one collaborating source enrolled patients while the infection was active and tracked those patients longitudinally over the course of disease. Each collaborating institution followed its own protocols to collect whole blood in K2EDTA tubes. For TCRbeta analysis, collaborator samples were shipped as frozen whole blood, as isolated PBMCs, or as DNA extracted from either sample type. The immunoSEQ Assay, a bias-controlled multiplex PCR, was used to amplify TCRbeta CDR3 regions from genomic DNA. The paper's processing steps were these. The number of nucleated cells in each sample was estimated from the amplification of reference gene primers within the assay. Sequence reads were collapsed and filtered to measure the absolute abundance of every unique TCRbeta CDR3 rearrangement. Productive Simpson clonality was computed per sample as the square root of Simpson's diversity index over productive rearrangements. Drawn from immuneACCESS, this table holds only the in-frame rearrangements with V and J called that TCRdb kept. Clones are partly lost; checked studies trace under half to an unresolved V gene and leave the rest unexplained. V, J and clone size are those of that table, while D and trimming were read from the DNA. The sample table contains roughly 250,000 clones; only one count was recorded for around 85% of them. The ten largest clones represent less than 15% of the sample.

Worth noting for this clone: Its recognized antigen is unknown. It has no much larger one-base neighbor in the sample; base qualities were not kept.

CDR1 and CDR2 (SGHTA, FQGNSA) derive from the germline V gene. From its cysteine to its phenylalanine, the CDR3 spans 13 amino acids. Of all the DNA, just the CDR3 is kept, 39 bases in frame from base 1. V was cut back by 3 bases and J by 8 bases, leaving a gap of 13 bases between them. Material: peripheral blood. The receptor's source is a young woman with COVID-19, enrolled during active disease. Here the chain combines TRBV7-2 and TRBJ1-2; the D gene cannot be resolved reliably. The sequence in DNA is TGTGCCAGCAGCTTGAGATCTTCAGGCGGCTACACCTTC. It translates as CASSLRSSGGYTF.